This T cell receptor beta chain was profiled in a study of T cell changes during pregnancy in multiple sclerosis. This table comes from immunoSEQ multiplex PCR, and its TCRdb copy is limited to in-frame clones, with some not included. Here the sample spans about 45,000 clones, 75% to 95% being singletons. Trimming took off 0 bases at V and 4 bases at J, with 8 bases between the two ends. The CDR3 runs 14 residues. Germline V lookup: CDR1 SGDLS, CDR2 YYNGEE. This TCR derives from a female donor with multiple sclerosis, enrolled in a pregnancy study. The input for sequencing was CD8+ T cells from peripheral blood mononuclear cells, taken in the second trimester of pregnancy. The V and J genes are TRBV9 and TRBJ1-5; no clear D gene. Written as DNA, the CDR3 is TGTGCCAGCAGCGTAGATGGAGGTAATCAGCCCCAGCATTTT. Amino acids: CASSVDGGNQPQHF.